Detailed here is one TCR beta chain. This sample stems from a study of T cell repertoires in cytomegalovirus infection. For the study at large: Public TCR beta signatures marked donors with CMV infection and the matching HLA.

MiXCR, applied by TCRdb to the reads, yields one record per CDR3 protein. The sample shows approximately 250,000 distinct CDR3 sequences, roughly 9.1% of them seen only once. The trim removed 3 bases at V and 13 bases at J, leaving 8 bases unmatched. The CDR3 covers 14 residues. In germline, CDR1 is SEHNR, CDR2 FQNEAQ (reference sequence). The receptor was isolated from a human donor in good health (CMV status not recorded). Some clones in this sample may be carry-over from other donors' samples. The sample comprised PBMCs. The chain joins TRBV7-9 to TRBJ2-1, with 11 nucleotides matching TRBD2. As DNA, the CDR3 is TGTGCCAGCAGCTTGAGGACTAGCGGGTTTTCTCAGTTCTTC. Translation gives CASSLRTSGFSQFF. Drawing the rest from reference TRBV7-9 and TRBJ2-1, the complete variable domain is DTGVSQNPRHKITKRGQNVTFRCDPISEHNRLYWYRQTLGQGPEFLTYFQNEAQLEKSRLLSDRFSAERPKGSFSTLEIQRTEQGDSAMYLCASSLRTSGFSQFFGPGTRLTVL.